The T cell receptor beta chain under discussion was sequenced for a study of cytomegalovirus exposure and HLA in healthy donors listed by TCRdb under 2017. For the study in its entirety: An earlier analysis of several hundred of the donors reported about 300 Gb of sequence data and some 110 million unique TCR beta sequences obtained from around 180 million T cells. Genome-wide SNP genotypes for about 65% of the 666 donors were used in a later genetic analysis, which treated that subset as a discovery cohort. An earlier analysis of around 580 of the donors used high-throughput TCR beta sequencing to judge whether each TCR beta V gene segment behaved as functional or pseudogenic. The study aimed to test whether cataloging public T cell receptors could reveal signatures of past pathogen exposure. In the later analysis, no new phenotypic data were used to find candidate immune exposures; instead, reliance was placed on TCR beta sequences and their occurrence across donors. Several DR-DQ haplotypes were handled as single units for association and clustering because linkage in the cohort was strong. The study used immunosequencing to profile the T cell repertoires of hundreds of subjects and linked those repertoires to cytomegalovirus serostatus. Across approximately 400 genotyped donors of the cohort, an average of about 240,000 unique TCR beta nucleotide sequences per donor were sequenced, and 15% to 20% of those sequences were non-productive. Every discovery cohort repertoire had been produced on one sequencing platform. Donor age, sex, ethnicity and CMV serostatus were compiled together with the repertoire data. A later analysis re-analyzed previously published TCR beta repertoires from hundreds of donors and added high-resolution HLA genotyping to study TCR occurrence patterns. Class I and class II HLA loci were covered by the typing at four-digit resolution. To predict cytomegalovirus infection status, the study combined high-throughput TCR immunosequencing, statistical association of individual TCRs with disease status, and machine learning. About 320 gigabases of sequencing data and 78 million or so unique TCR sequences were included in an early release covering under 650 HLA-typed donors. Of the approximately 400 genotyped donors, about 80% fell in the genetic ancestry cluster associated with self-reported Caucasian donors. Besides the first cohort of roughly 700 subjects, a separate validation cohort made up of roughly 130 different subjects was used. Typing coverage varied by locus: 629-630 donors for A, B, C, DRB1 and DQB1; under 550 for DQA1; about 600 for DPA1; approximately 450 for DPB1.

Spanning cysteine to phenylalanine, the CDR3 consists of 10 amino acids. The read is trimmed to its CDR3 DNA, 30 bases read in frame from base 1. For CDR1 and CDR2, the germline V gene (reference sequence) lists DFQATT and SNEGSKA. V is shortened by 5 bases, J by 5 bases, and the region joining them spans 6 bases. A note on this clone: Which antigen it targets is not known. No much larger clonotype is one base removed from it; base qualities were not supplied.

General study outcomes and caveats: When HLA alleles, especially DR and DQ, strongly co-occurred, TCR associations were difficult to assign to individual alleles. A later analysis found that most CMV-associated TCR beta chains appeared HLA-restricted, with HLA associations seemingly driven largely by CMV exposure. Some 15 rarely observed V segments, including chromosome 9 orphons, were excluded from the earlier analysis of some 590 of the donors because counts were too low. The classifier was reported to diagnose cytomegalovirus status with high specificity and sensitivity in both the original cohort and the validation cohort. A later genetic analysis reported fewer N-insertions in productive TCRs among donors in an Asian-associated ancestry cluster than the approximately 670-donor mean. Immune exposure information for the cohort was limited to CMV serostatus. In vitro tests confirmed that a few of the cytomegalovirus-associated TCR beta chains recognize cytomegalovirus antigens. While some public TCRs were present in many individuals, most TCR sequences turned up only very rarely across donors. In this cohort, only TCR beta chains were sequenced, and detectable features were limited by the absence of alpha or paired-chain data. Because some donors lacked HLA typing at each locus, the association tests relied only on the typed subset. According to the authors, the approach could potentially be generalized to other disease states and immunological phenotypes. The presence/absence analyses assumed that sequencing depth was roughly uniform across donors, and that assumption may not be true. Correlated functional status among segregating V segments might be attributable to linkage disequilibrium, but an unknown experimental factor could not be ruled out. In a later analysis, TCR association rates were found to vary across HLA loci, with the most associated TCRs seen for DRB1 alleles and the fewest for HLA-C alleles. In a later analysis, HLA-associated TCR beta chains were found to be more clonally expanded and to have lower generation probabilities than equally common non-associated chains. Broadly in line with IMGT annotations, most TCR beta V segments showed up in productive rearrangements about 87% or about 30% of the time in an earlier analysis of several hundred of the donors. Some IMGT-functional V segments, including TRBV6-2 and TRBV6-3, could not be told apart with the 87-base-pair reads, so those segments were excluded. A cluster of highly shared sequence variants was judged likely to be a technical artifact of the sequencing pipeline. A total of 150 to 200 TCR beta chains were listed by the study as associated with cytomegalovirus. A later analysis reported that several top co-occurrence clusters appeared linked to parvovirus B19, influenza, CMV and Epstein-Barr virus. At a false discovery rate of 0.05, a later analysis linked around 17,000 TCR beta sequences to specific HLA alleles. In a later genetic analysis, a missense DCLRE1C variant was associated with V-gene and J-gene trimming of TCR beta chains, and the association was replicated in an independent cohort. A further reported finding was that TCR beta sequences accurately predicted the HLA-A and HLA-B alleles for most subjects in the first cohort.

In total, 666 healthy bone marrow donors made up the cohort. At the time of sampling, all cohort members were nominally healthy, though unrecorded immune exposures were likely present. The donor tested CMV seronegative, placing the donor among the 350 or so seronegative members of the cohort. Every donor gave a peripheral blood sample, and the peripheral blood mononuclear cells from that sample were used for TCR beta sequencing. Genomic DNA extraction from the blood cell samples was performed with the Qiagen DNeasy Blood Extraction Kit. Preparation of the library involved the immunoSEQ multiplex PCR assay. For the multiplex PCR, a mixture combining 60 forward primers for TCR Vbeta segments and 13 reverse primers for TCR Jbeta segments was used. Amplification of the CDR3 region of rearranged TCR beta genes was performed with a multiplex PCR assay on genomic DNA. On the Illumina HiSeq System, the amplified TCR beta libraries were sequenced as 87-base-pair reads. Processing in the source paper ran as follows. In a later analysis, some 80 million unique TCR beta chains were counted across the 690 or so repertoires, and approximately 11 million of these chains were shared by at least two donors. Raw reads were error-corrected and collapsed into unique sequences with a nearest-neighbor algorithm that merged closely related sequences to remove PCR and sequencing errors. Alignment of CDR3 sequences to IMGT reference sequences was used to assign V, D and J gene segments. For a sequence to be retained, a match of at least six nucleotides was required to both a V gene segment and a J gene segment. A rearrangement counted as productive if the CDR3 had no stop codons and remained in frame with V and J, and every other rearrangement counted as non-productive. Following IMGT convention, CDR3 was defined as the stretch from the second conserved V-encoded cysteine to the conserved J-encoded phenylalanine. The earlier analysis of about 640 of the donors excluded any sequence lacking an unambiguous match to a single V gene segment. An earlier analysis of fewer than 650 of the donors classified V segments as functional when productive rearrangements were above 56.7% and as segregating when the standard deviation between donors was above 5%. To diagnose cytomegalovirus status from the catalog of TCR beta chain sequences, a statistical classification framework was built. A later analysis assigned V and J genes by comparing TCR nucleotide sequences with IMGT/GENE-DB human TR gene sequences. The TCRdist pipeline was used in a later analysis to assign CDR3 sequences and most-parsimonious VDJ recombination scenarios. In a later analysis, each TCR beta chain was defined by its CDR3 amino acid sequence together with its V-gene family, and reads lacking a unique V-gene family were excluded. To address suspected cross-contamination and a sequencing artifact, a later analysis removed some 620 highly shared, low-generation-probability nucleotide sequences. In a later analysis, a clonal expansion index was calculated for each public chain from normalized within-repertoire ranks of inferred template counts. Generation probabilities in a later analysis came from a VDJ recombination model fitted to out-of-frame rearrangements, and those results were checked against IGoR. In a later analysis, TCR-TCR, TCR-HLA and TCR-CMV co-occurrence was scored with hypergeometric tests, and a repertoire-size bias correction was applied to TCR pairs. To estimate false discovery rates, a later analysis permuted the HLA or CMV assignments 20 times. In a later analysis, co-occurring TCRs were grouped using DBSCAN, with TCRdist sequence similarity added in when clustering inside HLA-allele-positive subsets. Repertoires with fewer than 30,000 or more than 120,000 public chains, plus five repertoires with anomalous nucleotide sharing, were excluded from co-occurrence clustering. In TCRdb, the immuneACCESS table is reduced to in-frame sequences with V and J assigned. These tables do not hold every clone; where another copy was compared, an unresolved V gene accounts for under half, and the others remain unexplained. D and trimming come from the DNA, and the V and J calls and clone size come from that table. This sample gives 150,000 to 200,000 clones in total; approximately 81% of them show up just once. The top ten hold 2% to 2.5% of the sample.

The chain employs TRBV20-1 and TRBJ1-2; perhaps TRBD1 is the D gene, with 6 bases matching. The receptor was derived from a woman aged 25-40 years in good health and CMV-seronegative. The sequencing input was PBMCs. The CDR3 has the sequence CSAGQYGYTF. In nucleotide form, the sequence is TGCAGTGCTGGACAGTATGGCTACACCTTC.